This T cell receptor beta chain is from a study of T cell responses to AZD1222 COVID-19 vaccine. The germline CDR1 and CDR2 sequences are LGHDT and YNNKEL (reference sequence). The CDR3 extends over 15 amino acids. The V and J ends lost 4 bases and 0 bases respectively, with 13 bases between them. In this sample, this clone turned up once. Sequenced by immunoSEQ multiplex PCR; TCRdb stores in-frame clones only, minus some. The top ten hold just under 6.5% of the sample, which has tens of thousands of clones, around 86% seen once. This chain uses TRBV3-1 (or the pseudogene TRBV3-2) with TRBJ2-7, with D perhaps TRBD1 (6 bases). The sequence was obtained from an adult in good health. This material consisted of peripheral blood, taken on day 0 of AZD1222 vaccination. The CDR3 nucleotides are TGTGCCAGCAGCCCCAGGGGCGGCAGCTCCTACGAGCAGTACTTC. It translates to CASSPRGGSSYEQYF.